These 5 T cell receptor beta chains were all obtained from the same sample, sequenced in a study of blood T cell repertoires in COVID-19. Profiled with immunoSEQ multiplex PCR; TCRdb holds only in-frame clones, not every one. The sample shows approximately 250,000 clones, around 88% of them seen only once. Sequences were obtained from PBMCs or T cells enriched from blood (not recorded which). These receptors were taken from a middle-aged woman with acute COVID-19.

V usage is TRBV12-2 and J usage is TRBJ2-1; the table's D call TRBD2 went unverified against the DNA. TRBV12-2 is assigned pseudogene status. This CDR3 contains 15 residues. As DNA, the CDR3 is TGTGCAAGTCACCGGACTTCAGCTAGCTACAATGAGCAGTTCTTC. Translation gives CASHRTSASYNEQFF.

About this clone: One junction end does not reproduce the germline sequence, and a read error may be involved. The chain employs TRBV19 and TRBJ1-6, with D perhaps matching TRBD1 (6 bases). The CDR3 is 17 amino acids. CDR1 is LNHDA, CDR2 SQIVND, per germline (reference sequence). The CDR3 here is CASSMGKQGSFNSPLHF. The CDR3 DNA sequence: TGTGCCAGTAGTATGGGAAAACAGGGCTCCTTTAATTCACCCCTCCACTTT.

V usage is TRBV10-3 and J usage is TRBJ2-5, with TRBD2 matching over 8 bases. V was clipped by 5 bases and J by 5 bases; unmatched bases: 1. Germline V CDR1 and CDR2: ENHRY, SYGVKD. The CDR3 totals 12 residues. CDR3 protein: CAISSGGETQYF. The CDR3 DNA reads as TGTGCCATCAGTAGCGGGGGTGAGACCCAGTACTTC.

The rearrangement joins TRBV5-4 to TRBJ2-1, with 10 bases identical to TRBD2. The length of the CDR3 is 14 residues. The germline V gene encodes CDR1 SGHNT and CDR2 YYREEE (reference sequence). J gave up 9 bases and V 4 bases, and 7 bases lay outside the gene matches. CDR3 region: CASSQAGGPGEQFF. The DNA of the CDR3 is TGTGCCAGCAGCCAAGCGGGGGGGCCGGGTGAGCAGTTCTTC.

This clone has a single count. The CDR3 spells CASSPPNRGVEAFF. CDR3 nucleotide sequence: TGTGCCAGCTCACCACCGAATCGAGGTGTTGAAGCTTTCTTT. This chain uses TRBV18 with TRBJ1-1; no clear D gene. Germline V gene lookup returns CDR1 KGHSH and CDR2 LQKENI. With 0 bases removed from V and 7 bases from J, the gap between germline ends came to 12 bases. CDR3 length: 14 amino acids.